Shown below are 12 T cell receptor beta chains from a single sample sequenced in a study of long-term antiretroviral therapy in people with HIV. Runs used v3.0 of the immunoSEQ assay and were done at survey level. Method: immunoSEQ multiplex PCR; TCRdb's copy keeps in-frame clones and lacks some. The sample contains some 23,000 clones, just over 85% of which appear only once. Here the sequenced sample was unsorted PBMCs, taken around 4.5 years after starting antiretroviral therapy. These receptors originate from a man aged 30 to 45 with HIV.

This rearrangement joins TRBV5-4 to TRBJ2-7; D is possibly TRBD1 (6 bases). The germline V and J ends were trimmed by 4 bases and 0 bases, with 11 bases remaining between them. Germline CDR1 and CDR2: SGHNT and YYREEE (reference sequence). The CDR3 spans 14 residues. DNA for the CDR3: TGTGCCAGCAGCGGGGGCCCTTACTCCTACGAGCAGTACTTC. As protein: CASSGGPYSYEQYF.

This sequence joins TRBV7-9 and TRBJ1-5; D ambiguous. The CDR3 spans 14 residues. Germline lookup yields CDR1 SEHNR and CDR2 FQNEAQ (reference sequence). Trimming cost V 4 bases and J 3 bases, with 10 bases left between them. Here the CDR3 reads CASSSWGANQPQHF. The CDR3 DNA is TGTGCCAGCAGCTCGTGGGGAGCCAATCAGCCCCAGCATTTT. Together with reference TRBV7-9 and TRBJ1-5, the CDR3 gives the full variable domain: DTGVSQNPRHKITKRGQNVTFRCDPISEHNRLYWYRQTLGQGPEFLTYFQNEAQLEKSRLLSDRFSAERPKGSFSTLEIQRTEQGDSAMYLCASSSWGANQPQHFGDGTRLSIL.

The genes are TRBV11-2 and TRBJ2-1; no clear D gene. Trimming pared 5 bases from V and 4 bases from J, leaving 12 bases between. The CDR3 totals 14 residues. The V gene's germline CDR1 is SGHAT and CDR2 FQNNGV. CDR3 protein: CASSPVGPYNEQFF. The CDR3 DNA reads as TGTGCCAGCAGCCCCGTCGGTCCATACAATGAGCAGTTCTTC.

This rearrangement joins TRBV5-1 to TRBJ2-7, with a weak D call TRBD1 (5 bases). Trimming shortened V by 0 bases and J by 6 bases, and 10 bases separated the two germline ends. Germline values: CDR1 SGHRS, CDR2 YFSETQ. The CDR3 runs to 13 residues. CDR3: CASSLGQKAEQYF. The CDR3 nucleotides read TGCGCCAGCAGCTTGGGACAGAAGGCCGAGCAGTACTTC.

The genes are TRBV13 and TRBJ1-4, with 7 bases aligning to TRBD1. Germline assignment: CDR1 PRHDT and CDR2 FYEKMQ (reference sequence). The CDR3 is 16 amino acids. Losses at the gene ends were 0 bases for V and 6 bases for J; bases not matched to a gene: 7. CDR3 protein: CASSLGATGMYEKLFF. The CDR3 bases are TGTGCCAGCAGCTTAGGGGCGACAGGGATGTATGAAAAACTGTTTTTT.

The rearrangement joins TRBV27 to TRBJ1-5; D is uncertain. The CDR3 has 12 amino acids. The ends were cut back, 8 bases at V and 4 bases at J, with 9 bases in the middle. Looked up from germline, CDR1 is MNHEY and CDR2 is SMNVEV (reference sequence). Here the CDR3 DNA reads TGTGCCAGCCAGACGGGTAATCAGCCCCAGCATTTT. The encoded protein is CASQTGNQPQHF.

The table lists this clone with a few counts. J is TRBJ2-7 and V is TRBV7-2; D may be TRBD2 (5 bases). The V end lost 5 bases, the J end lost 2 bases, and 7 bases lay between the germline ends. The CDR3 is 12 amino acids. The germline CDR1 and CDR2 sequences are SGHTA and FQGNSA. CDR3 DNA: TGTGCCAGCAGCCCGAGGGCCTACGAGCAGTACTTC. Translated, it gives CASSPRAYEQYF.

This clone is a singleton in its sample. Germline and junction disagree at one end, which may indicate a read error. The chain combines TRBV30 with TRBJ2-3; D is perhaps TRBD1 (6 bases). The CDR3 is 11 amino acids. CDR1 and CDR2 (germline): GTSNPN, SVGIG (reference sequence). The chain's CDR3 is CAWSETGTQYF. CDR3 sequence (DNA): TGTGCCTGGAGTGAGACAGGTACGCAGTATTTT.

CDR3: CASSLESADEAFF. CDR3 nucleotide sequence: TGCGCCAGCAGCTTGGAGTCGGCGGACGAAGCTTTCTTT. This sequence joins TRBV5-1 and TRBJ1-1, with D hard to call. The length of the CDR3 is 13 residues. V shed 0 bases and J shed 8 bases, with 11 bases lying between them. Per the germline V gene, CDR1 is SGHRS and CDR2 is YFSETQ.

This clone showed up just once. This rearrangement joins TRBV7-8 to TRBJ2-7; tentatively, D is TRBD1 (6 bases). V was shortened by 5 bases and J by 6 bases, with 11 bases between the two germline ends. Germline lookup yields CDR1 SGHVS and CDR2 FQNEAQ. The CDR3 is made up of 12 amino acids. The CDR3: CASSATGIEQYF. CDR3 DNA: TGTGCCAGCAGCGCTACAGGGATCGAGCAGTACTTC.

The rearrangement joins TRBV6-1 to TRBJ1-3, with unresolved D. Trimming removed 6 bases from V and 0 bases from J, with 12 bases in between. The CDR3 is made up of 15 amino acids. From germline, CDR1 is MNHNS and CDR2 SASEGT. The CDR3 spells CASSPIHPSGNTIYF. CDR3 bases: TGTGCCAGCAGCCCAATCCATCCCTCTGGAAACACCATATATTTT.

This chain links TRBV4-3 with TRBJ2-7; D is undetermined. Trimming left V 1 base short and J 1 base short, with 14 bases between. Germline V gene sequence: CDR1 LGHNA, CDR2 YSLEER. CDR3 length: 16 residues. CDR3 sequence reads: CASSQAWRGLSYEQYF. The CDR3 DNA is TGCGCCAGCAGCCAAGCCTGGAGAGGATTATCCTACGAGCAGTACTTC.